This T cell receptor beta chain was observed in a study of blood T cell repertoires in COVID-19. Study at large: Researchers got acute and convalescent COVID-19 samples from the United States, Italy and Spain.

As originally analysed: Reference gene primer amplification gave nucleated cell count estimates. Assay used: immunoSEQ multiplex PCR; TCRdb lists only in-frame clones, some missing. Clone size and V and J calls were adopted from that table, with D and trimming inferred from the DNA. Among around 230,000 clones, about 80% were seen once, and the ten largest hold 15%. Cohorts were determined from participant-reported clinical history. The table lists this clone with a count of one. V shed 5 bases and J 3 bases; nucleotides not matched to a gene: 6. The germline V gene has CDR1 SNHLY and CDR2 FYNNEI. This CDR3 is built from 15 residues.

The sequenced sample was PBMCs or T cells enriched from blood (not recorded which). The chain is built from TRBV2 and TRBJ1-3; 8 bases agree with TRBD1. This receptor was identified in a man in his forties who had recovered from COVID-19. The CDR3 is CASSRQGARGNTIYF. Written as DNA, the CDR3 is TGTGCCAGCAGTCGTCAGGGGGCTCGTGGAAACACCATATATTTT.